These 8 T cell receptor beta chains share one sample of origin, sequenced in a study of OX40 agonist ivuxolimab in advanced cancers. TCRdb keeps only in-frame clones here, not all; method: immunoSEQ multiplex PCR. The sample contains some 90,000 clones, around 87% of which appear only once. This specimen consisted of CD4+ or CD8+ T cells sorted from blood, obtained in a trial of the OX40 agonist ivuxolimab. All receptors come from an adult with an advanced solid tumor such as melanoma, head and neck, liver or kidney cancer.

The rearrangement uses TRBV21-1 and TRBJ2-2; the D call of TRBD2 is as the table states it, not checked on the DNA. TRBV21-1 is given as a pseudogene. There are 15 residues in the CDR3. CDR3 loop: CARGALAGEVGELFF. For the CDR3, the DNA is TGTGCCAGGGGGGCTCTAGCGGGAGAGGTCGGGGAGCTGTTTTTT.

The rearrangement uses TRBV5-4 and TRBJ1-1, with D uncertain. The CDR3 loop spans 15 amino acids. Germline lookup yields CDR1 SGHNT and CDR2 YYREEE (reference sequence). Between the trimmed V and J ends, which lost 0 bases and 0 bases, there was a span of 9 bases. For the CDR3, the DNA is TGTGCCAGCAGCTTGGTAGTTGACATGAACACTGAAGCTTTCTTT. It yields the protein CASSLVVDMNTEAFF.

This chain joins TRBV5-1 and TRBJ1-2; D is unclear. Trimming shortened V by 4 bases and J by 7 bases, and 14 bases separated the two germline ends. Germline-derived CDR1 and CDR2 are SGHRS and YFSETQ. The CDR3 contains 13 residues. CDR3 residues: CASSLAESAGYTF. CDR3 nucleotide sequence: TGCGCCAGCAGCCTGGCAGAATCGGCTGGCTACACCTTC.

The chain joins TRBV5-4 to TRBJ2-1; 7 positions agree with TRBD2. Germline CDR1 is SGHNT and CDR2 is YYREEE (reference sequence). The CDR3 consists of 16 residues. V was clipped by 7 bases and J by 4 bases; unmatched bases: 14. The CDR3 sequence is CASRREIGGSYNEQFF. CDR3 in DNA: TGTGCCAGCCGCCGTGAGATTGGCGGGAGTTACAATGAGCAGTTCTTC.

The gene calls are TRBV6-1 and TRBJ2-1; the D gene is possibly TRBD1 (5 bases). From germline, CDR1 is MNHNS and CDR2 SASEGT. The CDR3 has 14 amino acids. Trimming removed 1 base from V and 8 bases from J, with 12 bases in between. CDR3 in amino acids: CASSEGGAIDEQFF. CDR3 nucleotide sequence: TGTGCCAGCAGTGAAGGGGGCGCGATCGATGAGCAGTTCTTC.

Details on this clone: Other nucleotide sequences from this sample produce the same CDR3. V and J are TRBV5-1 and TRBJ2-7, with 8 nucleotides matching TRBD2. The length of the CDR3 is 14 residues. After removal of 0 bases from V and 1 base from J, the junction contained 0 bases not matched to a gene. Germline CDR1 is SGHRS and CDR2 is YFSETQ. DNA of the CDR3: TGCGCCAGCAGCTTGGCGGGAGGGTCCTACGAGCAGTACTTC. Its translation: CASSLAGGSYEQYF.

This chain's CDR3 is CASSLVGQNTEAFF. The CDR3 DNA is TGTGCCAGCAGCTTAGTGGGTCAGAACACTGAAGCTTTCTTT. The chain has TRBV7-9 and TRBJ1-1; D is ambiguous. V lost 1 base to trimming and J lost 1 base, with 7 bases between them. The CDR3 is 14 amino acids. Germline CDR1 is SEHNR and CDR2 is FQNEAQ (reference sequence).

This rearrangement joins TRBV7-8 to TRBJ1-1; maybe TRBD1 (5 bases). Trimming left V 6 bases short and J 2 bases short, with 16 bases between. The CDR3 length is 15 residues. Looked up from germline, CDR1 is SGHVS and CDR2 is FQNEAQ. The CDR3 DNA sequence: TGTGCCAGCAGATCGGGATCAGGGTACAACACTGAAGCTTTCTTT. It specifies CASRSGSGYNTEAFF.